The clone carrying this TCR beta chain was recorded at least ten times. Its target is not known. This record belongs to a study of T cells after yellow fever vaccination. About the research overall: Fractions containing few cells were prepared with SMART-Seq v4 Ultra Low Input. Study-wide results and limits: One caveat is that FACS-sorted repertoires could contain abundant clonotypes contaminating from the bulk population. Though it reached lower strength, the secondary response hit its peak faster, day 5 versus 15.

UMIs were added to TCR cDNA along with a universal primer site when it was made by 5'RACE template switching. MiXCR, applied by TCRdb to the 5' RACE reads, yields one record per CDR3 protein. The sample has about 250,000 distinct CDR3 sequences, around 3.5% seen once. The CDR3 is 14 residues long. The germline V and J ends were trimmed by 3 bases and 7 bases, with 18 bases remaining between them. CDR1 and CDR2 from the germline V gene are DFQATT and SNEGSKA (reference sequence). This clonotype originated in a young man who received the YFV17D yellow fever vaccine. Sample: PBMCs, taken 15 days after the yellow fever booster vaccination. The V and J genes are TRBV20-1 and TRBJ2-5, with D tentatively TRBD1 or TRBD2 (6 bases each). The CDR3 spells CSASGGLQIGTQYF. CDR3 bases: TGCAGTGCTAGCGGGGGCCTTCAGATCGGGACCCAGTACTTC.